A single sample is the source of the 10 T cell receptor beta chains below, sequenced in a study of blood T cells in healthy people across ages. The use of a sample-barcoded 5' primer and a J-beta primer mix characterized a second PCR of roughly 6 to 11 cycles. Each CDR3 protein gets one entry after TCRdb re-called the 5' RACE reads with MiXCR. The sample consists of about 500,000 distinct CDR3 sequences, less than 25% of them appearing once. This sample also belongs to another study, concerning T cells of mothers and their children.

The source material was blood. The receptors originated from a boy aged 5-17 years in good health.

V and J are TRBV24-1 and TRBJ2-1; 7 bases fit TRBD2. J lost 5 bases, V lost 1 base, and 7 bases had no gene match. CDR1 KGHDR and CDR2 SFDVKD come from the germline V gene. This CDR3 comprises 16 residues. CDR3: CATSDFREDGDNEQFF. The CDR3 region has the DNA TGTGCCACCAGTGATTTTCGGGAGGATGGGGACAATGAGCAGTTCTTC.

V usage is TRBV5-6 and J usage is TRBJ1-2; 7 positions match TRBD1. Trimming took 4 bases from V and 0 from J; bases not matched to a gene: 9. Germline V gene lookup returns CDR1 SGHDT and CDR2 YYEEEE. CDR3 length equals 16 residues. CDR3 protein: CASSLKGTETNYGYTF. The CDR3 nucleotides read TGTGCCAGCAGCCTCAAGGGGACAGAAACTAACTATGGCTACACCTTC.

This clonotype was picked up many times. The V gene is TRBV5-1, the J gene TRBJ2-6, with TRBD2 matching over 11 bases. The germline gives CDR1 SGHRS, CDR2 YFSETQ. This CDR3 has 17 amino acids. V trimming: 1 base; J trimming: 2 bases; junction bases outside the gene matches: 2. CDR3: CASSLLAGGPGANVLTF. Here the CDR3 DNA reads TGCGCCAGCAGCTTGTTAGCGGGGGGGCCTGGGGCCAACGTCCTGACTTTC.

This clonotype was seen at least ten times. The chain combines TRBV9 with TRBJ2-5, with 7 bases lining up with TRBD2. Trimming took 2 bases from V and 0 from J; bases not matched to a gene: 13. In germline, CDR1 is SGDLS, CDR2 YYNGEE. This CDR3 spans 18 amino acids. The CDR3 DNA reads TGTGCCAGCAGCGTCCAAGAGGGGCGGGGGTCGTACCAAGAGACCCAGTACTTC. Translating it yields CASSVQEGRGSYQETQYF. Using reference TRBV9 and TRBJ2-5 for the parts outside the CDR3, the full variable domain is DSGVTQTPKHLITATGQRVTLRCSPRSGDLSVYWYQQSLDQGLQFLIQYYNGEERAKGNILERFSAQQFPDLHSELNLSSLELGDSALYFCASSVQEGRGSYQETQYFGPGTRLLVL.

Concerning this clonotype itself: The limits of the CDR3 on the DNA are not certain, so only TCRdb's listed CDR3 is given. The CDR3 spells CSLRTWTGGIYGCTF. V and J are TRBV29-1 and TRBJ1-2; TRBD1, the table's D call, was not compared with the DNA. From germline, CDR1 is SQVTM and CDR2 ANQGSEA. The CDR3 adds up to 15 amino acids, both ends counted.

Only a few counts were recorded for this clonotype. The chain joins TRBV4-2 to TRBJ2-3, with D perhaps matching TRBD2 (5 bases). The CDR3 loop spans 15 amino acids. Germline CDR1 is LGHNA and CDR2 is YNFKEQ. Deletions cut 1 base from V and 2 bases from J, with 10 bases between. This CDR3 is CASSQVRAVTDTQYF. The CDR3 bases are TGTGCCAGCAGCCAAGTAAGAGCGGTCACAGATACGCAGTATTTT.

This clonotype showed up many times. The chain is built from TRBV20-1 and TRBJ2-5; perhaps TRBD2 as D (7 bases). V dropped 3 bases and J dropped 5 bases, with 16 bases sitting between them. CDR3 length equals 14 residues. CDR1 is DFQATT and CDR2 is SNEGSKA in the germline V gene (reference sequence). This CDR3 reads CSASGGPFGETQYF. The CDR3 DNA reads TGCAGTGCTAGCGGGGGGCCCTTCGGGGAGACCCAGTACTTC.

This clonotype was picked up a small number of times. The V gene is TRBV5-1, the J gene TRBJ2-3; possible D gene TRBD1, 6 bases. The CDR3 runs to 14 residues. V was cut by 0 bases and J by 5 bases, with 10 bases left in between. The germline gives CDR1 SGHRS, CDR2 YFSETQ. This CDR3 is CASSLEGRGDTQYF. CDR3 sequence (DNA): TGCGCCAGCAGCTTGGAGGGCAGGGGAGATACGCAGTATTTT.

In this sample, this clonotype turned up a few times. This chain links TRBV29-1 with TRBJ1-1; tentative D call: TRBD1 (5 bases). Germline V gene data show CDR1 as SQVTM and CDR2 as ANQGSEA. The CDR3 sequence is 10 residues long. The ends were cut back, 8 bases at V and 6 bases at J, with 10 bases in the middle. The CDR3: CSTGGAEAFF. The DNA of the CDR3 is TGCAGCACCGGGGGGGCTGAAGCTTTCTTT.

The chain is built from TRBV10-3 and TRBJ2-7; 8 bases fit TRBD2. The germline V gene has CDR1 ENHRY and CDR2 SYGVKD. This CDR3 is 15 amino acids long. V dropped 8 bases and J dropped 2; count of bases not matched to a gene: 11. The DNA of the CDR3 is TGTGCCATCCGGGAGGGACTAGAGTCCGCCTACGAGCAGTACTTC. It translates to CAIREGLESAYEQYF.